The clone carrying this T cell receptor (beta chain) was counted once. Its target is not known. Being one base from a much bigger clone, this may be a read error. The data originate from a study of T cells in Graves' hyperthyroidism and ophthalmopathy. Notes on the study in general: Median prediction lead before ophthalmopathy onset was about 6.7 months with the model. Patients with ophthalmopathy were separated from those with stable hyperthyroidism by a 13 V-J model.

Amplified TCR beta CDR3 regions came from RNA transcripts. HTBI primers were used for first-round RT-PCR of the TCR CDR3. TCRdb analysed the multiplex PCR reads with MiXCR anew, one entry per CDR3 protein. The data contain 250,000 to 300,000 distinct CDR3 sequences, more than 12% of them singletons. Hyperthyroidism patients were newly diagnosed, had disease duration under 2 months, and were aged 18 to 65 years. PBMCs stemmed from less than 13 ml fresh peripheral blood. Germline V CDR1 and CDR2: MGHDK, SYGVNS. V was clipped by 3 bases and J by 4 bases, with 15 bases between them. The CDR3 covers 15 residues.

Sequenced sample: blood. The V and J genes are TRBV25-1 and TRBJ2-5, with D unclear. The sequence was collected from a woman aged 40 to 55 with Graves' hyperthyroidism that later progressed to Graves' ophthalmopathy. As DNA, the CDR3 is TGTGCCAGCAGTGATGCAGTAACTGGCACAGAGACCCAGTACTTC. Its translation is CASSDAVTGTETQYF.